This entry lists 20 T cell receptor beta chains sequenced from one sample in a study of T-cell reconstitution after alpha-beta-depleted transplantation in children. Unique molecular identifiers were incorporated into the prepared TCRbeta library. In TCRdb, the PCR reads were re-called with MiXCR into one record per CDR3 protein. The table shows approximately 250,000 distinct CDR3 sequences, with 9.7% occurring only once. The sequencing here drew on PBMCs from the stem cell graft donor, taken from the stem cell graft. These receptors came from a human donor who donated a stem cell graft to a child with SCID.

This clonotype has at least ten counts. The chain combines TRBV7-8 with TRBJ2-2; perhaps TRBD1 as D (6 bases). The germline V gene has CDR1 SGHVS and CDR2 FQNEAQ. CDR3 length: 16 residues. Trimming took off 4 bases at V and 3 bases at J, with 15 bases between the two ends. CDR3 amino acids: CASSYLWGHHTGELFF. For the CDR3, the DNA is TGTGCCAGCAGCTACCTCTGGGGGCATCACACCGGGGAGCTGTTTTTT.

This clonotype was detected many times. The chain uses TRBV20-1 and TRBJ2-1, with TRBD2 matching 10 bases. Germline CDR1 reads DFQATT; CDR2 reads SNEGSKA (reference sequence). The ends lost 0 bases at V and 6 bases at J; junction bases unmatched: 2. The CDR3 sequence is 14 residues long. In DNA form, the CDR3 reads TGCAGTGCTAGAGAACTAGCGGGGCGCAATGAGCAGTTCTTC. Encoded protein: CSARELAGRNEQFF.

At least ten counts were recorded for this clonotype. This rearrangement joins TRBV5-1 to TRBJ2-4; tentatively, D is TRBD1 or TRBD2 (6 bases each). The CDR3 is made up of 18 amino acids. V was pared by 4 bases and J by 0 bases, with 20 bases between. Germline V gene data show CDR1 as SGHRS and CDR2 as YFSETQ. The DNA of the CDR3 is TGCGCCAGCAGCACGGGGGCGTGGGAGAACCTAGCCAAAAACATTCAGTACTTC. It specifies CASSTGAWENLAKNIQYF. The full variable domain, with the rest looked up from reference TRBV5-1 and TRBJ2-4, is KAGVTQTPRYLIKTRGQQVTLSCSPISGHRSVSWYQQTPGQGLQFLFEYFSETQRNKGNFPGRFSGRQFSNSRSEMNVSTLELGDSALYLCASSTGAWENLAKNIQYFGAGTRLSVL.

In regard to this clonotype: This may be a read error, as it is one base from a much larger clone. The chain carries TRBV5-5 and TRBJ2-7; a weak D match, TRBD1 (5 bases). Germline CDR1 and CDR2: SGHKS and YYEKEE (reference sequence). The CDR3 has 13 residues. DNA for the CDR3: TGTGCCAGCAGGCCGACAGCCAACTACGTGCAGTACTTC. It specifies CASRPTANYVQYF. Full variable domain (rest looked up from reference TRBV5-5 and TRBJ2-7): DAGVTQSPTHLIKTRGQQVTLRCSPISGHKSVSWYQQVLGQGPQFIFQYYEKEERGRGNFPDRFSARQFPNYSSELNVNALLLGDSALYLCASRPTANYVQYFGPGTRLTVT.

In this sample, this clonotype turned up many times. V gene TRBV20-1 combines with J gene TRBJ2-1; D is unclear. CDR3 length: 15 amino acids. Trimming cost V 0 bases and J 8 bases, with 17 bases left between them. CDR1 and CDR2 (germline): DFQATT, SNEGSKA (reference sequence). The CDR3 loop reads CSARDLRTGVYEQFF. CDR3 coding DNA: TGCAGTGCTAGAGATTTAAGGACGGGCGTTTATGAGCAGTTCTTC.

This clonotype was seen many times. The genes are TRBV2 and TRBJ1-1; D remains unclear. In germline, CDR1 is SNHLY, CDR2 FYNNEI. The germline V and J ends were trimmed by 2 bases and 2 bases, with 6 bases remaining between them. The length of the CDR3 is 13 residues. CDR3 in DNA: TGTGCCAGCAGTGAAAGTCGTAACACTGAAGCTTTCTTT. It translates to CASSESRNTEAFF.

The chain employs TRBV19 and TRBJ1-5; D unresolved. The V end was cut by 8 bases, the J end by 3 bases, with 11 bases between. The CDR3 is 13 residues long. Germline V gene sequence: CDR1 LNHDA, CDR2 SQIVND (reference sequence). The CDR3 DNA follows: TGTGCCAGTTATCGACGGATCAATCAGCCCCAGCATTTT. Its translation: CASYRRINQPQHF.

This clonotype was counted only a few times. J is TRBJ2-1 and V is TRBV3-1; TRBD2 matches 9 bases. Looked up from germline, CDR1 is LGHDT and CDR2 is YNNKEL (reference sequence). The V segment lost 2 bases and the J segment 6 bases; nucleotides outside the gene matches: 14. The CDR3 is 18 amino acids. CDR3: CASSQHPVGSGGPNEQFF. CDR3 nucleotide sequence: TGTGCCAGCAGCCAACATCCCGTCGGGAGCGGGGGGCCCAATGAGCAGTTCTTC.

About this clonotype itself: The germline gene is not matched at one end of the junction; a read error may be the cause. The CDR3 DNA reads TGTGCCACCAGCTCGGGGACCCGAGCAGGGGGCAATGAGCAGTTCTTC. This sequence encodes CATSSGTRAGGNEQFF. The V and J genes are TRBV3-1 and TRBJ2-1, with 7 positions matching TRBD1. Germline-derived CDR1 and CDR2 are LGHDT and YNNKEL (reference sequence). The CDR3 covers 16 residues.

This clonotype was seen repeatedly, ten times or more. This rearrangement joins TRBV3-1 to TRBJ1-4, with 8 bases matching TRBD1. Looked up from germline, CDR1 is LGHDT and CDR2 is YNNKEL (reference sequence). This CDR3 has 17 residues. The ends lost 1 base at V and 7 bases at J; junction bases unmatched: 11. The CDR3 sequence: CASSQVRQGKRREKLFF. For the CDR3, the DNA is TGTGCCAGCAGCCAAGTCAGACAGGGGAAACGTCGTGAAAAACTGTTTTTT. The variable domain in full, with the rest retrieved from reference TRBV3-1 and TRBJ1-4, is DTAVSQTPKYLVTQMGNDKSIKCEQNLGHDTMYWYKQDSKKFLKIMFSYNNKELIINETVPNRFSPKSPDKAHLNLHINSLELGDSAVYFCASSQVRQGKRREKLFFGSGTQLSVL.

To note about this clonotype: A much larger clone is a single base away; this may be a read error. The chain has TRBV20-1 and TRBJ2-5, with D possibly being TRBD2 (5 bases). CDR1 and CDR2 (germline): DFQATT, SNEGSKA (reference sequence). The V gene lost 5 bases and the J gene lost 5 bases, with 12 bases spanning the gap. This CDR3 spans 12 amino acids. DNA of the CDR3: TGCAGTGCTCCCCCGCGGGCGGAGACCCAGTACTTC. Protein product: CSAPPRAETQYF.

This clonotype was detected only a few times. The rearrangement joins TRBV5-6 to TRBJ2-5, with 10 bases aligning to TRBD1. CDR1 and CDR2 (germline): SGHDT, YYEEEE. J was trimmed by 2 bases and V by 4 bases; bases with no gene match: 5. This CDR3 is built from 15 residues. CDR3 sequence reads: CASSARTGGQETQYF. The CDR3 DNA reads TGTGCCAGCAGCGCCCGGACAGGGGGACAAGAGACCCAGTACTTC. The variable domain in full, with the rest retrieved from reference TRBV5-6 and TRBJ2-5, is DAGVTQSPTHLIKTRGQQVTLRCSPKSGHDTVSWYQQALGQGPQFIFQYYEEEERQRGNFPDRFSGHQFPNYSSELNVNALLLGDSALYLCASSARTGGQETQYFGPGTRLLVL.

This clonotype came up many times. CDR3 sequence (DNA): TGCGCCAGCAGCTCCCAAGGGGTACAGAACTATGGCTACACCTTC. It encodes CASSSQGVQNYGYTF. This chain links TRBV5-1 with TRBJ1-2; tentative D call: TRBD1 (5 bases). The CDR3 runs to 15 residues. V lost 3 bases to trimming and J lost 2 bases, with 14 bases between them. Germline assignment: CDR1 SGHRS and CDR2 YFSETQ. Full variable domain (outside the CDR3, taken from reference TRBV5-1 and TRBJ1-2): KAGVTQTPRYLIKTRGQQVTLSCSPISGHRSVSWYQQTPGQGLQFLFEYFSETQRNKGNFPGRFSGRQFSNSRSEMNVSTLELGDSALYLCASSSQGVQNYGYTFGSGTRLTVV.

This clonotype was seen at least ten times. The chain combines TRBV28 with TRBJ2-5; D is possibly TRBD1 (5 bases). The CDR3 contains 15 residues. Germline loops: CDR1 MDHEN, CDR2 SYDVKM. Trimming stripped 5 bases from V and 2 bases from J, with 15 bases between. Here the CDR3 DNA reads TGTGCCAGCAGTCAAATAAGGGGCCCTCAAGAGACCCAGTACTTC. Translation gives CASSQIRGPQETQYF.

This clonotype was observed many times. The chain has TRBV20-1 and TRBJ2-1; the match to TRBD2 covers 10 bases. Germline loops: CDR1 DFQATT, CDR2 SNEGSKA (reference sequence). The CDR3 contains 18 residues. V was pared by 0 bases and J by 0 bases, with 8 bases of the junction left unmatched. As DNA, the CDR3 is TGCAGTGCTAGAGATCGGGCTAGCGGGGGCCCCTCCTACAATGAGCAGTTCTTC. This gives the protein CSARDRASGGPSYNEQFF.

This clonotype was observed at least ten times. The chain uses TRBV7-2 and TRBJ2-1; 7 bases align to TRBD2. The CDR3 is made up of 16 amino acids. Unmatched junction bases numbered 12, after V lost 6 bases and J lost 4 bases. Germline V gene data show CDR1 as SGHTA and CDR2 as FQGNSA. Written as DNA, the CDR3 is TGTGCCAGCAGATACACACCGGGGGGTTTATACAATGAGCAGTTCTTC. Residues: CASRYTPGGLYNEQFF.

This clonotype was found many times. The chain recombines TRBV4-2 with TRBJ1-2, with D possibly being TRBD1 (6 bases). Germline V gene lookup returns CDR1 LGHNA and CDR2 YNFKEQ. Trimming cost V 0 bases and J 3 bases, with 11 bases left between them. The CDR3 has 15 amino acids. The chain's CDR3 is CASSQEWGADYGYTF. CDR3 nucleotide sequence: TGTGCCAGCAGCCAAGAATGGGGGGCGGACTATGGCTACACCTTC.

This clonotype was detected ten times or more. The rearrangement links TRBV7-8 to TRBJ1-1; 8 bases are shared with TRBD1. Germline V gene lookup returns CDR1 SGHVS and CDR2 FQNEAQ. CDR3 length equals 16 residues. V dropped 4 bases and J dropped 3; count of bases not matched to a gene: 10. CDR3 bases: TGTGCCAGCAGCTCCCTACAGGGGGGCGCACACACTGAAGCTTTCTTT. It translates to CASSSLQGGAHTEAFF.

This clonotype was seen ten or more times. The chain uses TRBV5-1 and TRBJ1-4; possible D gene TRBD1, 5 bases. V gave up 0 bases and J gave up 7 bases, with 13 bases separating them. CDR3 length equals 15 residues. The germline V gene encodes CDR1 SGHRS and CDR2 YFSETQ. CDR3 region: CASSLGTKGGEKLFF. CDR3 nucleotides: TGCGCCAGCAGCTTGGGGACAAAAGGAGGTGAAAAACTGTTTTTT.

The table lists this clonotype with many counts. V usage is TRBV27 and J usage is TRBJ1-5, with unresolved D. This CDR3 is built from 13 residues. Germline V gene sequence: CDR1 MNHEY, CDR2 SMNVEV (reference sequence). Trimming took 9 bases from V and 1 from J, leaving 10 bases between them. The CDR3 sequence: CASSIDSNQPQHF. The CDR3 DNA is TGTGCCAGTTCTATCGACAGCAATCAGCCCCAGCATTTT.